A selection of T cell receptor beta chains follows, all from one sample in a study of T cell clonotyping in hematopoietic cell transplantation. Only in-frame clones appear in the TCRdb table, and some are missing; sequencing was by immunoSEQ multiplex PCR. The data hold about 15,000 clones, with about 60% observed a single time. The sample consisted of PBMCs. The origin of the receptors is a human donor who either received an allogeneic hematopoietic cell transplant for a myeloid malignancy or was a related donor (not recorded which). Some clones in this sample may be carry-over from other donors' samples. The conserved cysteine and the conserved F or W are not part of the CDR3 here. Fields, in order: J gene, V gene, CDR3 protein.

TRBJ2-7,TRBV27,ASSPRGGAYEQY
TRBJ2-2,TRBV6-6,ASSYSGPSGGELF
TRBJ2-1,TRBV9,ASSLEGYNEQF
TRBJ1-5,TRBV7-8,ASSLLAGEDNQPQH
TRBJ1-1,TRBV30,AWSVSTGAF
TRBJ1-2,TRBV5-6,ASSFGRSYGYT
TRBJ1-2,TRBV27,ASGILNYGYT
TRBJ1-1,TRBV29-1,SVSFGGMNTEAF
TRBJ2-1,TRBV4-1,ASSQVAGGIYNEQF
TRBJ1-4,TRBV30,AWSYLGLDEKLF
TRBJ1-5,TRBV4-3,ASSQDRRQPQH
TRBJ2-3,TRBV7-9,ASRNSGASTDTQY
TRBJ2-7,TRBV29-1,SVGAASSYEQY
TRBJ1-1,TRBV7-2,ASRDRGNTEAF
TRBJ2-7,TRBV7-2,ASSSGTIKEQY
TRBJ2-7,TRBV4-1,ASSQDTGRAYEQY
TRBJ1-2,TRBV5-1,ASSSTYRTEPNYGYT
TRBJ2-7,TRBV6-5,ASSYRGTVWNEQY
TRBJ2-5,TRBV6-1,ASSETPLYQETQY
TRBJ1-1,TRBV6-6,ASSYPQGGNTEAF
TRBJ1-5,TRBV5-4,ASSNKGENQPQH
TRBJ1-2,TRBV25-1,ASSDGGAANYGYT
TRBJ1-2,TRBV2,ASSRRDRDYGYT
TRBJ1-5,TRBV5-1,ASSYGQNQPQH
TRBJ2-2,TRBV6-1,ASSVGADTGELF
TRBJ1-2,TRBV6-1,ASSPDPKAYGYT
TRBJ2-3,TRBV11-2,ASSLTSGSTDTQY
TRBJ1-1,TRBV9,ASSVRQDSDTEAF
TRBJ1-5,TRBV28,ASSSPTVNSNQPQH
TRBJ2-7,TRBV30,AWRRVGQNYEQY
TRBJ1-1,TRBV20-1,SATGIEAF
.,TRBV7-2,ASSPTSGGYEQY
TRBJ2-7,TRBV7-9,ASSLEDDHTYEQY
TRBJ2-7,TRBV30,AWTRLLGLAEKSSYEQY
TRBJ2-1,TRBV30,AWPPGQGFVEQF
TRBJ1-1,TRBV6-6,ASSSGLHTEAF
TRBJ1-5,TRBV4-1,ASSQWDTFNQPQH
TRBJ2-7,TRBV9,ASSMGQGAYEQY
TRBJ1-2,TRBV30,AYRAIHYGYT
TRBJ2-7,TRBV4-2,ASSQDLGETYEQY
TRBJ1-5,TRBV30,AWSRGPGSNQPQH
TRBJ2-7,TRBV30,AWSLGGASYHEQY
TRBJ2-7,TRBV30,AWSRIPHEQY
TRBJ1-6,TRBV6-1,ASSARGLDSPLH
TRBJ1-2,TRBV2,ASSEGDRYGYT
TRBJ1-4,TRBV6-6,ASSYSRGEKLF
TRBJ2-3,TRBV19,ASSRGRGDTQY
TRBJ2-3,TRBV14,ASSQDDRYTDTQY
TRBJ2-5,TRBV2,ASTRDRGGTQY
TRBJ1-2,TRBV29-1,SVEVVPDRYGYT
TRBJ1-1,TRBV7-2,ASSLDDGTEAF
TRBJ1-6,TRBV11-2,ASSPMDGGYNSPLH
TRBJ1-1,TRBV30,AWSVTAGGRAF
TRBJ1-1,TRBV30,AWSDPPGQAEAF
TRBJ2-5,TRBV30,AWEPGGRETQY
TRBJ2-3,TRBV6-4,ASSPSGQGTDTQY
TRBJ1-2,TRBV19,ASSPTGVRLYGYT
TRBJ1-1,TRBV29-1,SARGGGIGNTEAF